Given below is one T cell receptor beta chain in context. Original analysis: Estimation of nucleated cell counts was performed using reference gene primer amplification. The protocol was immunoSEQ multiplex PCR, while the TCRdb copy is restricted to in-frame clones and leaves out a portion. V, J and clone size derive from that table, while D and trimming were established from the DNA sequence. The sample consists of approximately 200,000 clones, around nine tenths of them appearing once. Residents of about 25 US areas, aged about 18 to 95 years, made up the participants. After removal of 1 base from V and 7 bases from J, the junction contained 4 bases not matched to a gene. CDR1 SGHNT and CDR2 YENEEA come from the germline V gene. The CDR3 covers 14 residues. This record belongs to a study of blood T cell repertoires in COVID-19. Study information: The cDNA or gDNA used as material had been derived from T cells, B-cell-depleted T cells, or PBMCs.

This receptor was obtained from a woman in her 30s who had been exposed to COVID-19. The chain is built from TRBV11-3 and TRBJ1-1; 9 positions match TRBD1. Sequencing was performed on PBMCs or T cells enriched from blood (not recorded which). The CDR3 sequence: CASSLAGDRDEAFF. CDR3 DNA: TGTGCCAGCAGCTTAGCAGGGGACAGGGATGAAGCTTTCTTT.